This is a list of T cell receptor beta chains from one sample in a study of blood T cell repertoires in COVID-19. TCRdb's table, derived via immunoSEQ multiplex PCR, lists solely in-frame clones and lacks some. The sample consists of around 250,000 clones, about 80% of them appearing once. The sequenced sample consisted of peripheral blood. All receptors derive from a human donor in a cohort sampled during active COVID-19. CDR3s include the opening cysteine and the closing phenylalanine or tryptophan. A D gene is named only where the DNA matches it firmly. Only some rows state a clone size, as once, few, many or a class for expanded clones.

d_gene	v_gene	j_gene	abundance	CDR3aa	CDR3nt
TRBD2	TRBV3-1/TRBV3-2	TRBJ2-3	-	CASSQLAGGQRDTQYF	TGTGCCAGCAGCCAGTTAGCGGGGGGGCAAAGAGATACGCAGTATTTT
TRBD2	TRBV3-1/TRBV3-2	TRBJ2-5	-	CASSQAYGGRLETQYF	TGTGCCAGCAGCCAAGCCTACGGGGGGAGGTTAGAGACCCAGTACTTC
-	TRBV3-1/TRBV3-2	TRBJ1-5	-	CASSHSGRRQPQHF	TGTGCCAGCAGCCATTCAGGGCGTAGGCAGCCCCAGCATTTT
-	TRBV10-1	TRBJ1-1	once	CASSGNRRTAEAFF	TGCGCCAGCAGTGGTAACAGGCGAACGGCTGAAGCTTTCTTT
-	TRBV7-2	TRBJ1-3	-	CASSSTPAGVGNTIYF	TGTGCCAGCAGCTCAACGCCAGCAGGGGTCGGAAACACCATATATTTT
-	TRBV5-6	TRBJ2-2	many	CASSFGSGVYTGELFF	TGTGCCAGCAGCTTTGGCTCAGGGGTCTACACCGGGGAGCTGTTTTTT
-	TRBV10-3	TRBJ2-3	-	CAIRDNRDTPYF	TGTGCCATCAGGGACAATAGAGATACGCCGTATTTT
TRBD2	TRBV9	TRBJ2-5	-	CASSMGLAGALGQETQYF	TGTGCCAGCAGCATGGGACTAGCGGGAGCGCTGGGGCAAGAGACCCAGTACTTC
-	TRBV29-1	TRBJ1-2	-	CSVEVGGQSYGYTF	TGCAGCGTTGAGGTGGGTGGACAGTCCTATGGCTACACCTTC
TRBD1	TRBV12-5	TRBJ1-5	once	CASGFFRGLNQPQHF	TGTGCTAGTGGCTTTTTCAGGGGGCTTAACCAGCCCCAGCATTTT
-	TRBV5-6	TRBJ1-5	-	CASSWVLEQGYNQPQHF	TGTGCCAGCAGCTGGGTTCTAGAGCAGGGTTATAATCAGCCCCAGCATTTT
TRBD2	TRBV6-2/TRBV6-3	TRBJ2-3	-	CASSPGWTSDDTQYF	TGTGCCAGCAGCCCTGGTTGGACTAGCGACGATACGCAGTATTTT
-	TRBV27	TRBJ2-7	-	CASSRTPGSYEQYF	TGTGCCAGCAGTAGGACTCCGGGGAGCTACGAGCAGTACTTC
-	TRBV4-2	TRBJ1-1	-	CASSQDFSTGRLSEAFF	TGTGCCAGCAGCCAAGATTTTTCAACAGGTCGTCTTTCCGAAGCTTTCTTT
TRBD2	TRBV9	TRBJ2-7	-	CASSVGTSGRFREQYF	TGTGCCAGCAGCGTAGGTACTAGCGGGAGATTTCGCGAGCAGTACTTC
TRBD2	TRBV3-1/TRBV3-2	TRBJ2-3	-	CASSQQRGFSTDTQYF	TGTGCCAGCAGCCAACAGCGGGGTTTTAGCACAGATACGCAGTATTTT
TRBD1	TRBV7-2	TRBJ2-3	few	CASSLSRDRVNTQYF	TGTGCCAGCAGCTTATCCCGGGACAGGGTGAATACGCAGTATTTT